This T cell receptor (beta chain) was captured in a study of vaccination effects on CD4 cells after COVID-19. Findings and caveats of the study: Researchers reported few convalescent patients and no early post-infection timepoints in the study. Pronounced clonal contraction occurred in clones induced by infection and by vaccine late after vaccination.

There are a few counts of this clone. What it binds is not known. V lost 1 base, J lost 10 bases, and 14 bases lay in between. The CDR3 runs 14 residues. Germline CDR1 reads SGHVS; CDR2 reads FQNEAQ. Prior to sequencing, the ViraFEST assay stimulated PBMC with viral peptide pools, which expanded the antigen-specific CD4+ T cells. Culture proceeded for approximately 10 days, and CD4+ T cells were then isolated. Testing of the vaccine recipients showed negative nucleocapsid antibodies and no prior SARS-CoV-2 infection. The researchers cultured some 2 million PBMC per well with roughly 11 IU/ml IL-2 and approximately 9.3 ug/ml peptides. The authors replaced half the medium with IL-2 medium on days 3 and 7. Profiled with immunoSEQ multiplex PCR; TCRdb holds only in-frame clones, not every one. Of roughly 65,000 clones listed, less than 85% are singletons.

The rearrangement uses TRBV7-8 and TRBJ1-5; no clear D. This TCR was recovered from a human donor who received a COVID-19 vaccine. The sample was CD4+ T cells from PBMCs cultured with HCoV-NL63 spike peptides, taken before COVID-19 vaccination. The CDR3 spells CASSLEGRGQPQHF. CDR3 sequence (DNA): TGTGCCAGCAGCTTAGAGGGCCGGGGTCAACCCCAGCATTTT.